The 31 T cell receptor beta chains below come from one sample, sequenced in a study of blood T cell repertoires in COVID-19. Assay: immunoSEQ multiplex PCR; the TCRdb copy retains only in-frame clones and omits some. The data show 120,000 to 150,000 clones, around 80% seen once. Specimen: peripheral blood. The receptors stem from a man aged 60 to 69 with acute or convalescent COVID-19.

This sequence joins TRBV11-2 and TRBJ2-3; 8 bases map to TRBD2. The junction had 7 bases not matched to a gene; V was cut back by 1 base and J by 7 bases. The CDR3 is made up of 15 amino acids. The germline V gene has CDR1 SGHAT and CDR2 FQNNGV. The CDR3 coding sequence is TGTGCCAGCAGCTTAGTGCCGGGAGGGCCCAATACGCAGTATTTT. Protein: CASSLVPGGPNTQYF.

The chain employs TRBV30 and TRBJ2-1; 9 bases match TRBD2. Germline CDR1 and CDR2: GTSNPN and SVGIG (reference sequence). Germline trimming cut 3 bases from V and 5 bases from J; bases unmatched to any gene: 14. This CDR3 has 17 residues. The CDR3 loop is CAWRGPVRLAGNNEQFF. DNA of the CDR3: TGTGCCTGGAGGGGGCCGGTAAGGCTAGCGGGAAACAATGAGCAGTTCTTC.

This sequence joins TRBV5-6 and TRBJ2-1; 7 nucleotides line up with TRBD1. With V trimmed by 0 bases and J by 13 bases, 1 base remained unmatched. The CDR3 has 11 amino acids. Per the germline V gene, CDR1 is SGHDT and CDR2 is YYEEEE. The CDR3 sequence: CASSLDRGQFF. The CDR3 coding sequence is TGTGCCAGCAGCTTGGACAGGGGACAGTTCTTC.

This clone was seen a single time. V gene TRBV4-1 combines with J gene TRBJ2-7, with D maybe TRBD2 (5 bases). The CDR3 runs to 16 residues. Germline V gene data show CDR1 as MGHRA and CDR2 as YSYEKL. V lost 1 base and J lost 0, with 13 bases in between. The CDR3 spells CASSQGMREFSYEQYF. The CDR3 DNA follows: TGCGCCAGCAGCCAAGGGATGAGGGAGTTCTCCTACGAGCAGTACTTC.

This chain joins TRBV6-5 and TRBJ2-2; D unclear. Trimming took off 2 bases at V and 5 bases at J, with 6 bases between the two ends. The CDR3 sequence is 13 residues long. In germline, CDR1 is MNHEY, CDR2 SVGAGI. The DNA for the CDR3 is TGTGCCAGCAGTTACGATCTAACCGGGGAGCTGTTTTTT. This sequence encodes CASSYDLTGELFF.

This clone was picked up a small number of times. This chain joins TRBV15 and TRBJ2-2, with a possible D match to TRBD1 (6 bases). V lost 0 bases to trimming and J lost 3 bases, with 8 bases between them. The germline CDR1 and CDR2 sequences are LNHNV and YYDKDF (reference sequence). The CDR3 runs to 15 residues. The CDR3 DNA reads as TGTGCCACCAGCAGAGATGAGGGGGACACCGGGGAGCTGTTTTTT. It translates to CATSRDEGDTGELFF.

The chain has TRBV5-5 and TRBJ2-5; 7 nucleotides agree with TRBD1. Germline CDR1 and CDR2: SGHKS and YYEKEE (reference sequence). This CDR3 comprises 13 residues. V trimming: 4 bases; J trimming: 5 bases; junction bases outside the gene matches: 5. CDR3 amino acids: CASSVTGDETQYF. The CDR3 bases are TGTGCCAGCAGCGTAACAGGGGATGAGACCCAGTACTTC.

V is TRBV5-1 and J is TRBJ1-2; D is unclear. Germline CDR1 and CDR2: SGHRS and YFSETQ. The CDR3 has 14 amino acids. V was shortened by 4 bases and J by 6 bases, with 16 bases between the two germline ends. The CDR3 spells CASSPGGTRDGYTF. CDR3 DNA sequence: TGCGCCAGCAGCCCTGGCGGAACCCGGGATGGCTACACCTTC.

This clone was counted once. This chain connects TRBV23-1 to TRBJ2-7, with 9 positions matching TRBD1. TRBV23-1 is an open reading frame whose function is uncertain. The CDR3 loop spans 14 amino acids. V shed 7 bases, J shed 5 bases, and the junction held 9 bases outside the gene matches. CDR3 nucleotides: TGCGCCAGCACTCCGGGACAGGGTTGTGACGAGCAGTACTTC. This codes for CASTPGQGCDEQYF.

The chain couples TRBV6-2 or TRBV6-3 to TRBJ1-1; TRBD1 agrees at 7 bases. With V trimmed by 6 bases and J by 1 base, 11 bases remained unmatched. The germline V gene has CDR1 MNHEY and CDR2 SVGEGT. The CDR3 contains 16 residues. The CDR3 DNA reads TGTGCCAGCAGCCCTACCCTAGGGGGCACGAACACTGAAGCTTTCTTT. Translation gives CASSPTLGGTNTEAFF.

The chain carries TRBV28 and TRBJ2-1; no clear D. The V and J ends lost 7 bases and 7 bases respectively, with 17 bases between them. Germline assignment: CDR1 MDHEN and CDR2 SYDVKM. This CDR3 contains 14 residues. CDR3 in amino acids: CASKKRPDVNEQFF. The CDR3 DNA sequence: TGTGCCAGCAAGAAGCGTCCTGATGTAAATGAGCAGTTCTTC.

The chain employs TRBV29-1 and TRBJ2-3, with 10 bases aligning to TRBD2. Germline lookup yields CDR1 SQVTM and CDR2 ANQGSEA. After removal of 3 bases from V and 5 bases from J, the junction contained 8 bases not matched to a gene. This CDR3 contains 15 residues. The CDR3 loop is CSVEGLAGVIDTQYF. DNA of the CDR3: TGCAGCGTTGAGGGGCTAGCGGGAGTTATAGATACGCAGTATTTT.

CDR3 loop: CSVERLAGGADTQYF. In DNA form, the CDR3 reads TGCAGCGTTGAGAGGCTAGCGGGAGGTGCAGATACGCAGTATTTT. V usage is TRBV29-1 and J usage is TRBJ2-3, with 11 bases lining up with TRBD2. With V trimmed by 3 bases and J by 4 bases, 6 bases remained unmatched. The CDR3 has 15 amino acids. Germline assignment: CDR1 SQVTM and CDR2 ANQGSEA.

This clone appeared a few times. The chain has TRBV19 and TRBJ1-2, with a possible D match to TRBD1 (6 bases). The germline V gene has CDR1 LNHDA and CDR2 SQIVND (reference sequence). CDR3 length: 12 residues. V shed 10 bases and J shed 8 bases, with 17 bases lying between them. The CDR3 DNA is TGTGCCACTAAGACAGGAGACTCCGGCTACACCTTC. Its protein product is CATKTGDSGYTF.

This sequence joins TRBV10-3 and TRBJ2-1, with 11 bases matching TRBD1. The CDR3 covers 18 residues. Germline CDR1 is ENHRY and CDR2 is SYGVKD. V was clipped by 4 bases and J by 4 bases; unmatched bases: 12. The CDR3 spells CAISGGTGGSSAYNEQFF. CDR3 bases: TGTGCCATCAGTGGGGGGACAGGGGGGTCTAGCGCTTACAATGAGCAGTTCTTC.

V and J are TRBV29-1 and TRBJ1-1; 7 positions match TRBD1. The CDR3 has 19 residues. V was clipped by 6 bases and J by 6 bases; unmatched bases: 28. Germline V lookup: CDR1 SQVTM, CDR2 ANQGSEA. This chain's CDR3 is CSVPPPIDRVGAQGAEAFF. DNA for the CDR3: TGCAGCGTGCCCCCCCCTATCGACAGGGTTGGGGCGCAGGGCGCTGAAGCTTTCTTT.

CDR3 nucleotide sequence: TGTGCCTGGAGTAAGAGGGGGGGCTCCGAGCAGTACTTC. This translates into CAWSKRGGSEQYF. The chain employs TRBV30 and TRBJ2-7; tentatively, D is TRBD2 (7 bases). CDR1 GTSNPN and CDR2 SVGIG come from the germline V gene (reference sequence). V was pared by 2 bases and J by 6 bases, with 14 bases between. The CDR3 length is 13 residues.

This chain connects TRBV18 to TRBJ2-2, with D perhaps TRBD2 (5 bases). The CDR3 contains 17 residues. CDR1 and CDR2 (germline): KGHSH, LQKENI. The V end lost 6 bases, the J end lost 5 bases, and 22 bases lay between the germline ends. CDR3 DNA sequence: TGTGCCAGCTCTTCAGGAGCTAGCCTCCCTTGGACCGGGGAGCTGTTTTTT. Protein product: CASSSGASLPWTGELFF.

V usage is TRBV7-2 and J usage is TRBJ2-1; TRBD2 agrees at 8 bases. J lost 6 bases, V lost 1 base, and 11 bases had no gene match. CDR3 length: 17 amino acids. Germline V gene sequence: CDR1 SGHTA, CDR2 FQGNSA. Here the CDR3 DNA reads TGTGCCAGCAGCTTAGGGGGAGGAAGCGGGAGTTCCAATGAGCAGTTCTTC. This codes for CASSLGGGSGSSNEQFF.

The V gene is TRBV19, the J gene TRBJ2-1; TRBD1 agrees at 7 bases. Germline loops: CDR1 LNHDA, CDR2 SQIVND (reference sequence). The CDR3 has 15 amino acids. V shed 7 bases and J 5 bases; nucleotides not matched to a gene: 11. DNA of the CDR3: TGTGCCAGTACCTTATCGACAGGGTTTGACAATGAGCAGTTCTTC. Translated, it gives CASTLSTGFDNEQFF. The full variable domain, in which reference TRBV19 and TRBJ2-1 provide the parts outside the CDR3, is DGGITQSPKYLFRKEGQNVTLSCEQNLNHDAMYWYRQDPGQGLRLIYYSQIVNDFQKGDIAEGYSVSREKKESFPLTVTSAQKNPTAFYLCASTLSTGFDNEQFFGPGTRLTVL.

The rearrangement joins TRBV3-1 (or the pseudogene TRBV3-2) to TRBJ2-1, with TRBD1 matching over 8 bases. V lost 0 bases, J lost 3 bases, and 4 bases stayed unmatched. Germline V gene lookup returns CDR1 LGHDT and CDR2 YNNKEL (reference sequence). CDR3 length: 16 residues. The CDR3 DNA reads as TGTGCCAGCAGCCAAGACCGACAGGGGATCTACAATGAGCAGTTCTTC. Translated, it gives CASSQDRQGIYNEQFF.

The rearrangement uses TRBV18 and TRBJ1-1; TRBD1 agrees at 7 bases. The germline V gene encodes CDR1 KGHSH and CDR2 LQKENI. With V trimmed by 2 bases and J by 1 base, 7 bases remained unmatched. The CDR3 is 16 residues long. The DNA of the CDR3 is TGTGCCAGCTCACCAGAAGGGGGCAGAACGAACACTGAAGCTTTCTTT. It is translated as CASSPEGGRTNTEAFF.

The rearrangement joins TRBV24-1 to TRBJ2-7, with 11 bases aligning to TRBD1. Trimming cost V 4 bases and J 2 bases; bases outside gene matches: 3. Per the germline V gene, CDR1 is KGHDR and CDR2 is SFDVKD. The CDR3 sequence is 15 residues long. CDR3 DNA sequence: TGTGCCACCAGTGAGGGGGGACAGGGGGCCTACGAGCAGTACTTC. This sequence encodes CATSEGGQGAYEQYF.

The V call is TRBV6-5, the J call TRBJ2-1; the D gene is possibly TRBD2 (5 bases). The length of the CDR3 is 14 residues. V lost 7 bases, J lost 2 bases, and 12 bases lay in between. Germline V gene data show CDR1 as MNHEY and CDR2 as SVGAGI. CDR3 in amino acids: CASTYRLTYNEQFF. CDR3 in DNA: TGTGCCAGCACGTATCGACTAACCTACAATGAGCAGTTCTTC.

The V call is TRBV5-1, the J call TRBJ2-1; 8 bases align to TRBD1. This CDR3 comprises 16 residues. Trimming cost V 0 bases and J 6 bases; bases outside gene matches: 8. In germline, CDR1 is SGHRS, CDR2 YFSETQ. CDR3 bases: TGCGCCAGCAGCTTGGACCCAGGGGGCGCGGGCAATGAGCAGTTCTTC. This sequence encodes CASSLDPGGAGNEQFF. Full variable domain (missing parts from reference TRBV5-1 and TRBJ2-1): KAGVTQTPRYLIKTRGQQVTLSCSPISGHRSVSWYQQTPGQGLQFLFEYFSETQRNKGNFPGRFSGRQFSNSRSEMNVSTLELGDSALYLCASSLDPGGAGNEQFFGPGTRLTVL.

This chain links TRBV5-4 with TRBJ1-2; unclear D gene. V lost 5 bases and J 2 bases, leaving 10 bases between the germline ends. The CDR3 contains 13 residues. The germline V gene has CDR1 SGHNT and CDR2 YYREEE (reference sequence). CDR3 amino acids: CASRPGGNYGYTF. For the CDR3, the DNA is TGTGCCAGCAGGCCGGGCGGGAACTATGGCTACACCTTC. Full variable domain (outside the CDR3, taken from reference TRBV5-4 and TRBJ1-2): ETGVTQSPTHLIKTRGQQVTLRCSSQSGHNTVSWYQQALGQGPQFIFQYYREEENGRGNFPPRFSGLQFPNYSSELNVNALELDDSALYLCASRPGGNYGYTFGSGTRLTVV.

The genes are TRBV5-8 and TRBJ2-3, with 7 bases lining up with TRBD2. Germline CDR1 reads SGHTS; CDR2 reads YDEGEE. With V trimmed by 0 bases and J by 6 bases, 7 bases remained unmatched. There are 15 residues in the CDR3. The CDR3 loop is CASSLGTGGRDTQYF. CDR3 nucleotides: TGTGCCAGCAGCTTGGGAACGGGAGGCCGTGATACGCAGTATTTT.

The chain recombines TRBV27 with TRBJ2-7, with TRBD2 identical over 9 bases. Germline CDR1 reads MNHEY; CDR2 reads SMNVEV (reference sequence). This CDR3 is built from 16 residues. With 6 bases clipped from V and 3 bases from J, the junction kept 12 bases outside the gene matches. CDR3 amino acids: CASRPSGGAGGYEQYF. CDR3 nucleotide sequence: TGTGCCAGCAGGCCATCGGGGGGAGCGGGAGGCTACGAGCAGTACTTC.

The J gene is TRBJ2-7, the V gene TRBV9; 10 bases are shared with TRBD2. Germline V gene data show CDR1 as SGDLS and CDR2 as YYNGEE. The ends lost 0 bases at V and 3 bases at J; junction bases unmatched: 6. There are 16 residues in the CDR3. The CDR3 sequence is CASSVGGLAGVYEQYF. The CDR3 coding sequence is TGTGCCAGCAGCGTAGGGGGGCTAGCGGGAGTCTACGAGCAGTACTTC.

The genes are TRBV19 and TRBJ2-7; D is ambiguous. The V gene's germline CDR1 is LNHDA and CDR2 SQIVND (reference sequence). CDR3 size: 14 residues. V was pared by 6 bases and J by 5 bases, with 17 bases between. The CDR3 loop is CASSPYSAPHEQYF. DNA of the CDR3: TGTGCCAGTAGCCCCTATTCAGCGCCTCACGAGCAGTACTTC.

The CDR3 nucleotides are TGCAGCGTTCCGGGGAGGGGTAACACCGGGGAGCTGTTTTTT. Amino acid sequence: CSVPGRGNTGELFF. The gene calls are TRBV29-1 and TRBJ2-2, with 7 bases identical to TRBD2. The germline V gene has CDR1 SQVTM and CDR2 ANQGSEA. This CDR3 comprises 14 residues. J was trimmed by 2 bases and V by 5 bases; bases with no gene match: 5.